This is a list of T cell receptor beta chains from one sample in a study of OX40 agonist ivuxolimab in advanced cancers. The assay was immunoSEQ multiplex PCR, and TCRdb's table has in-frame clones only and misses some. The table records 77,000 or so clones, approximately 84% of them present only once. The sequencing here drew on CD4+ or CD8+ T cells sorted from blood, taken in a trial of the OX40 agonist ivuxolimab. All receptors derive from an adult with an advanced solid tumor such as melanoma, head and neck, liver or kidney cancer. The CDR3 runs from the conserved cysteine through the conserved F or W. The D gene is left open where the match is weak. Part of the rows lack a size; the others show once, few, many or a class for expanded clones.

cdr3_nt | cdr3_aa | j_call | d_call | v_call | clone_size
TGTGCCAGCAGCCGGGGGGCCCCCTTGGATGAGCAGTTCTTC | CASSRGAPLDEQFF | TRBJ2-1 | . | TRBV7-2 | few
TGTGCCAGCAGCTTAGGCGGACAGCGAGCTTTCTTT | CASSLGGQRAFF | TRBJ1-1 | . | TRBV11-1 | .
TGTGCCAGCAGTGCCATAGTTAGACTAGCGGGAACACCCACAGATACGCAGTATTTT | CASSAIVRLAGTPTDTQYF | TRBJ2-3 | TRBD2 | TRBV6-1 | .
TGCGCCAGCAGGGGAGATAGCGGGAGTATCGATGAGCAGTTCTTC | CASRGDSGSIDEQFF | TRBJ2-1 | TRBD2 | TRBV5-1 | .
TGTGCCAGCAGTGTGCTGCCAACTGAAGCTTTCTTT | CASSVLPTEAFF | TRBJ1-1 | . | TRBV2 | .
TGTGCCAGCTCACCCGTCCCGACTGAAGCTTTCTTT | CASSPVPTEAFF | TRBJ1-1 | . | TRBV18 | .
TGTGCCAGCAGTTTATCCGGGCAGCCCTATGGCTACACCTTC | CASSLSGQPYGYTF | TRBJ1-2 | . | TRBV28 | .
TGCAGTGCTGGAGAGCTTCGGGAGTACACCTTC | CSAGELREYTF | TRBJ1-2 | . | TRBV20-1 | .
TGTGCCAGTAGTGCCCGACAGGGGACTAAGGAAGAGCAGTACTTC | CASSARQGTKEEQYF | TRBJ2-7 | . | TRBV19 | once
TGTGCCAGCAGTACCCCCCTTGGACTAGCGGGAGGCACAGATACGCAGTATTTT | CASSTPLGLAGGTDTQYF | TRBJ2-3 | . | TRBV21-1 | .
TGTGCCAGCAGCAAACTCGACAGCAGCTCCTACAATGAGCAGTTCTTC | CASSKLDSSSYNEQFF | TRBJ2-1 | . | TRBV11-3 | .
TGTGCCAGCCGGGACAGGGTCCGAAGGATTTCACCCCTCCACTTT | CASRDRVRRISPLHF | TRBJ1-6 | TRBD1 | TRBV19 | .
TGTGCCAGCATACGGGGGGAGGGGACTGAAGCTTTCTTT | CASIRGEGTEAFF | TRBJ1-1 | . | TRBV6-6 | .
TGTGCCACCCAAGGACAGGGCGACACCGGGGAGCTGTTTTTT | CATQGQGDTGELFF | TRBJ2-2 | TRBD1 | TRBV6-1 | .
TGCGCCAGCAGCTTGGTTAACGAGCAGTACTTC | CASSLVNEQYF | TRBJ2-7 | . | TRBV5-1 | .
TGTGCCAGCAGCTTACATCAGGGTCCAGGGTGGCCCCAGCATTTT | CASSLHQGPGWPQHF | TRBJ1-5 | . | TRBV7-8 | .
TGTGCCAGCAGTCCCCTGGGAGCGGGAGGCCCAGATACGCAGTATTTT | CASSPLGAGGPDTQYF | TRBJ2-3 | TRBD2 | TRBV7-3 | .
TGTGCCAGCAGTTTAGGAACGGCTAGCTACACCTTC | CASSLGTASYTF | TRBJ1-2 | . | TRBV25-1 | .
TGTGCCAGCAGTGAAGTCCAGGGGAGCACCGGGGAGCTGTTTTTT | CASSEVQGSTGELFF | TRBJ2-2 | . | TRBV2 | .
TGTGCCAGCAGCCCCACAGGGGGCACTGAAGCTTTCTTT | CASSPTGGTEAFF | TRBJ1-1 | TRBD1 | TRBV9 | .
TGTGCCATCAGTCCGGGACAGCATAACTATGGCTACACCTTC | CAISPGQHNYGYTF | TRBJ1-2 | TRBD1 | TRBV10-3 | .
TGTGCCAGCAGCCAAGGGGGGGGATCGGAGACCCAGTACTTC | CASSQGGGSETQYF | TRBJ2-5 | TRBD2 | TRBV4-2 | .
TGTGCCAGTAGCCTTACGGGGCAGATAAACACCATATATTTT | CASSLTGQINTIYF | TRBJ1-3 | . | TRBV19 | .
TGTGCCAGCTCAACAACAGGGGACTCTGGGGCCAACGTCCTGACTTTC | CASSTTGDSGANVLTF | TRBJ2-6 | TRBD1 | TRBV6-6 | .
TGTGCCAGCAGCCTACAAGCGGGAGTCTACAATGAGCAGTTCTTC | CASSLQAGVYNEQFF | TRBJ2-1 | TRBD2 | TRBV14 | .
TGCGCCAGCAGCTCCGGACTAGCGGAAGAGACCCAGTACTTC | CASSSGLAEETQYF | TRBJ2-5 | TRBD2 | TRBV5-1 | .
TGCGCCAGCACCCATGCTGGGAATAAAGAGACCCAGTACTTC | CASTHAGNKETQYF | TRBJ2-5 | . | TRBV5-1 | .
TGTGCCAGCAGTTATGGGGGGCGCGGGGCTGAGCAGTTCTTC | CASSYGGRGAEQFF | TRBJ2-1 | . | TRBV6-5 | .
TGCAGCGCTCGGGCCTCTGGGAGCGAGCAGTACTTC | CSARASGSEQYF | TRBJ2-7 | . | TRBV29-1 | .
TGTGCTAGCAGCCGAAGGACAGGAGGGCAAGAGACCCAGTACTTC | CASSRRTGGQETQYF | TRBJ2-5 | . | TRBV7-7 | .
TGTGCCAGCAGCCAGTCGTGGATTAGCACAGATACGCAGTATTTT | CASSQSWISTDTQYF | TRBJ2-3 | . | TRBV27 | .
TGTGCCAGCAGCGACAGGGGTGCGGCAGATACGCAGTATTTT | CASSDRGAADTQYF | TRBJ2-3 | TRBD1 | TRBV7-2 | .
TGTGCCAGCAGCTTCTGGGACAGGGGATCTGGGGCCAACGTCCTGACTTTC | CASSFWDRGSGANVLTF | TRBJ2-6 | TRBD1 | TRBV11-1 | medium-sized
TGTGCCAGCAGCGGACCCGGGACAGATCCCTACGAGCAGTACTTC | CASSGPGTDPYEQYF | TRBJ2-7 | . | TRBV21-1 | .
TGTGCCAGCTCACCGGACAGGGTGACCGGGGAGCTGTTTTTT | CASSPDRVTGELFF | TRBJ2-2 | TRBD1 | TRBV18 | .
TGTGCCATCAGTGTCGCGGGTGAAGCTTTCTTT | CAISVAGEAFF | TRBJ1-1 | . | TRBV10-3 | once
TGCAGCGTCGAGGGACAGGGCTACGAGCAGTACTTC | CSVEGQGYEQYF | TRBJ2-7 | TRBD1 | TRBV29-1 | .
TGTGCCATAACTAGCGGGGGGCACAATGAGCAGTTCTTC | CAITSGGHNEQFF | TRBJ2-1 | TRBD2 | TRBV10-3 | .
TGCGCCAGCAGCCAAGCCCTGACAGGGCGGGGGACTACAACGGACAATGAGCAGTTCTTC | CASSQALTGRGTTTDNEQFF | TRBJ2-1 | . | TRBV4-1 | .
TGCGCCAGCAGCTACCCGGGAGTCAATGAGCAGTTCTTC | CASSYPGVNEQFF | TRBJ2-1 | . | TRBV5-1 | .
TGTGCCAGCAGCTTAGAGGGAAGGACAGGCACTGAAGCTTTCTTT | CASSLEGRTGTEAFF | TRBJ1-1 | TRBD1 | TRBV11-3 | once
TGCGCCAGCAGCCCGTCCGACAGGCCAAACGGGATGAACACTGAAGCTTTCTTT | CASSPSDRPNGMNTEAFF | TRBJ1-1 | . | TRBV4-1 | .
TGTGCCAGCAGCTTAGAAGGACAGGGGATAAACACCGGGGAGCTGTTTTTT | CASSLEGQGINTGELFF | TRBJ2-2 | TRBD1 | TRBV7-9 | .
TGCGCCAGCAGCCCTGGGACGCCCGCCGGGGAGCAGTTCTTC | CASSPGTPAGEQFF | TRBJ2-1 | . | TRBV5-1 | .